This T cell receptor (beta chain) comes out of a study of blood T cells in healthy people across ages. The CDR3 covers 15 residues. The V and J ends lost 8 bases and 2 bases, in that order; junction bases with no gene match: 8. Germline V gene lookup returns CDR1 LNHNV and CDR2 YYDKDF (reference sequence). The study, taken as a whole, reports: Estimated diversity that came from one million T cells was considered an underestimate. Naive CD4+ cell counts and diversity both ran higher in long-lived than in aged donors.

Alongside a J-beta primer mix, a sample-barcoded 5' primer served in a second PCR lasting about 7 to 11 cycles. Every sample gave at least 2.5 million paired-end reads containing CDR3. TCRdb independently ran MiXCR on the 5' RACE reads; one entry per CDR3 protein. The sample includes about 1.7 million distinct CDR3 sequences, 28% of them seen just once. Remarks on this clonotype: Its target is unknown.

The chain joins TRBV15 to TRBJ2-1; 8 bases fit TRBD2. The source material was blood. The receptor was derived from a woman aged 25 to 39 in good health. CDR3 protein: CATVPGLGTYNEQFF. For the CDR3, the DNA is TGTGCCACCGTCCCGGGACTAGGAACCTACAATGAGCAGTTCTTC.